These 30 T cell receptor beta chains came from one sample sequenced in a study of beta chain features in type 1 diabetes. Sequenced material consisted of expressed TCRB transcripts (all of the isolated RNA was reverse transcribed). Data came from immunoSEQ multiplex PCR; TCRdb stores just in-frame clones and leaves some out. The data contain 900,000 or so clones, roughly a sixth of them singletons. The sample consisted of naive CD4+ T cells from blood. The receptors stem from a woman under 30 in good health.

Only a few counts were recorded for this clone. The genes are TRBV18 and TRBJ1-1; D is unclear. With 1 base removed from V and 5 bases from J, the gap between germline ends came to 11 bases. This CDR3 region has 14 residues. The germline V gene has CDR1 KGHSH and CDR2 LQKENI. The CDR3 DNA is TGTGCCAGCTCACCACTCGAGGGAGGGACTGAAGCTTTCTTT. Residues: CASSPLEGGTEAFF. The variable domain in full, with the rest retrieved from reference TRBV18 and TRBJ1-1, is NAGVMQNPRHLVRRRGQEARLRCSPMKGHSHVYWYRQLPEEGLKFMVYLQKENIIDESGMPKERFSAEFPKEGPSILRIQQVVRGDSAAYFCASSPLEGGTEAFFGQGTRLTVV.

This clone was recorded a few times. V gene TRBV6-5 combines with J gene TRBJ2-1, with a possible D match to TRBD2 (5 bases). CDR1 is MNHEY and CDR2 is SVGAGI in the germline V gene. The ends were cut back, 6 bases at V and 0 bases at J, with 12 bases in the middle. CDR3 length: 15 amino acids. The CDR3 loop is CASRMAGLSYNEQFF. The CDR3, as DNA: TGTGCCAGCAGGATGGCGGGTCTCTCCTACAATGAGCAGTTCTTC.

V usage is TRBV14 and J usage is TRBJ2-5; 7 positions agree with TRBD2. The CDR3 extends over 13 amino acids. The J segment lost 4 bases and the V segment lost 10 bases, leaving 9 bases of the junction unmatched. Germline lookup yields CDR1 SGHDN and CDR2 FVKESK. Here the CDR3 reads CAIATSKLETQYF. CDR3 DNA: TGTGCCATAGCGACTAGCAAGCTAGAGACCCAGTACTTC.

The gene calls are TRBV7-9 and TRBJ2-5; no firm D call. Deletions cut 5 bases from V and 5 bases from J, with 18 bases between. Germline values: CDR1 SEHNR, CDR2 FQNEAQ (reference sequence). CDR3 length: 15 amino acids. CDR3 amino acids: CASSKARVQLETQYF. The CDR3, as DNA: TGTGCCAGCAGCAAAGCAAGGGTACAGTTGGAGACCCAGTACTTC. The full variable domain, in which reference TRBV7-9 and TRBJ2-5 provide the parts outside the CDR3, is DTGVSQNPRHKITKRGQNVTFRCDPISEHNRLYWYRQTLGQGPEFLTYFQNEAQLEKSRLLSDRFSAERPKGSFSTLEIQRTEQGDSAMYLCASSKARVQLETQYFGPGTRLLVL.

The V call is TRBV7-2, the J call TRBJ1-5, with D hard to call. The length of the CDR3 is 15 residues. Germline-derived CDR1 and CDR2 are SGHTA and FQGNSA. V shed 5 bases and J shed 2 bases, with 13 bases lying between them. CDR3 sequence: CASSQSSGGNQPQHF. As DNA, the CDR3 is TGTGCCAGCAGCCAATCCTCCGGGGGCAATCAGCCCCAGCATTTT.

This chain connects TRBV7-9 to TRBJ2-3, with D perhaps TRBD1 (5 bases). With 5 bases removed from V and 4 bases from J, the gap between germline ends came to 7 bases. Germline V gene lookup returns CDR1 SEHNR and CDR2 FQNEAQ (reference sequence). The CDR3 runs to 12 residues. CDR3 sequence: CASSPGSDTQYF. In nucleotides, the CDR3 is TGTGCCAGCAGCCCAGGGTCAGATACGCAGTATTTT.

This clone was seen only a few times. One end of the junction is discordant with germline, which a read error may explain. The chain carries TRBV6-1 and TRBJ2-1, with 14 bases that match TRBD2. CDR3 length: 16 residues. Germline assignment: CDR1 MNHNS and CDR2 SASEGT. CDR3 amino acids: CASREAGTSGRNEQFF. CDR3 in DNA: TGTGCCAGCAGAGAAGCCGGGACTAGCGGGAGAAATGAGCAGTTCTTC.

This clone has just a few counts. This chain connects TRBV7-2 to TRBJ2-7; D is unresolved. CDR3 length equals 12 residues. The V end lost 3 bases, the J end lost 4 bases, and 7 bases lay between the germline ends. In germline, CDR1 is SGHTA, CDR2 FQGNSA. The CDR3 nucleotides read TGTGCCAGCAGCTTTAGTCAGTACGAGCAGTACTTC. Amino acids: CASSFSQYEQYF.

This chain links TRBV6-4 with TRBJ1-2; D gene ambiguous. From germline, CDR1 is MRHNA and CDR2 SNTAGT. The CDR3 loop spans 13 amino acids. With 3 bases removed from V and 8 bases from J, the gap between germline ends came to 13 bases. CDR3 sequence reads: CASSESESGGYTF. CDR3 in DNA: TGTGCCAGCAGTGAGTCGGAGTCCGGGGGCTACACCTTC.

V gene TRBV2 combines with J gene TRBJ2-3; tentative D call: TRBD2 (5 bases). Trimming left V 1 base short and J 6 bases short, with 14 bases between. The CDR3 is 15 residues long. The germline CDR1 and CDR2 sequences are SNHLY and FYNNEI. CDR3 in amino acids: CASSEVGGSWDTQYF. The CDR3 DNA is TGTGCCAGCAGTGAAGTCGGCGGGTCCTGGGATACGCAGTATTTT.

The chain employs TRBV7-9 and TRBJ1-2, with D unresolved. Germline CDR1 SEHNR, CDR2 FQNEAQ (reference sequence). The CDR3 runs 12 residues. Trimming removed 5 bases at V and 4 bases at J, with 8 bases between. The CDR3, as DNA: TGTGCCAGCAGCCCGCACAGCTATGGCTACACCTTC. Its translation is CASSPHSYGYTF.

This clone was found a few times. The CDR3 DNA reads as TGTGCCAGCAGTCTACTAGCGGGAAGCTCCTACAATGAGCAGTTCTTC. Protein sequence: CASSLLAGSSYNEQFF. This sequence joins TRBV2 and TRBJ2-1, with 10 bases aligning to TRBD2. With 5 bases clipped from V and 0 bases from J, the junction kept 4 bases outside the gene matches. The CDR3 spans 16 residues. Germline CDR1 is SNHLY and CDR2 is FYNNEI.

Comment on this clone: The junction does not match germline at one end; this may be a read error. The chain links TRBV5-8 to TRBJ2-2; TRBD1 might be the D (6 bases). The CDR3 is 16 residues long. Germline V CDR1 and CDR2: SGHTS, YDEGEE. The CDR3, as DNA: TGTGCCAGCAGCCCGGGACACTCCCTCAACAGCGGGGAGCTGTTTTTT. It yields the protein CASSPGHSLNSGELFF.

This clone was observed a few times. The chain recombines TRBV5-1 with TRBJ2-1; no firm D call. The CDR3 is 13 residues long. V lost 4 bases and J lost 7, with 12 bases in between. Germline lookup yields CDR1 SGHRS and CDR2 YFSETQ. CDR3 DNA sequence: TGCGCCAGCAGCCCCCTCCGGTCTAATGAGCAGTTCTTC. It yields the protein CASSPLRSNEQFF. The full variable domain, rest sourced from reference TRBV5-1 and TRBJ2-1, is KAGVTQTPRYLIKTRGQQVTLSCSPISGHRSVSWYQQTPGQGLQFLFEYFSETQRNKGNFPGRFSGRQFSNSRSEMNVSTLELGDSALYLCASSPLRSNEQFFGPGTRLTVL.

V and J are TRBV5-1 and TRBJ2-3; TRBD1 or TRBD2 may be the D gene (5 bases each). V gave up 4 bases and J gave up 2 bases, with 14 bases separating them. CDR1 and CDR2 (germline): SGHRS, YFSETQ. The CDR3 has 15 residues. CDR3 sequence reads: CASSLPRDDTDTQYF. The DNA of the CDR3 is TGCGCCAGCAGCCTCCCCCGGGACGACACAGATACGCAGTATTTT.

This chain links TRBV11-2 with TRBJ2-7, with 9 bases matching TRBD2. The V gene end was trimmed by 6 bases and the J gene end by 1 base; junction bases not matched to a gene: 10. Germline loops: CDR1 SGHAT, CDR2 FQNNGV. The CDR3 consists of 16 residues. The CDR3 nucleotides read TGTGCCAGCAGTCCCCTAGCGGGACTAAATTCCTACGAGCAGTACTTC. It translates to CASSPLAGLNSYEQYF.

The chain has TRBV5-1 and TRBJ2-1; a possible D gene is TRBD2 (6 bases). The CDR3 length is 15 residues. Germline V gives CDR1 SGHRS, CDR2 YFSETQ. V was clipped by 0 bases and J by 3 bases, with 10 bases between them. CDR3 residues: CASSLVGEVYNEQFF. The CDR3 DNA is TGCGCCAGCAGCTTGGTGGGGGAGGTCTACAATGAGCAGTTCTTC.

This clone turned up a few times. The J gene is TRBJ1-1, the V gene TRBV10-3, with 7 positions matching TRBD1. The junction had 10 bases not matched to a gene; V was cut back by 5 bases and J by 1 base. Germline V gene sequence: CDR1 ENHRY, CDR2 SYGVKD. The CDR3 is 16 residues long. The CDR3 region has the DNA TGTGCCATCAGTACTGACAGGGATAGCCCGAACACTGAAGCTTTCTTT. It codes for CAISTDRDSPNTEAFF.

This clone was seen more than once but under ten times. The chain carries TRBV5-1 and TRBJ2-7; 10 bases fit TRBD2. The CDR3 is 16 amino acids. CDR1 and CDR2 from the germline V gene are SGHRS and YFSETQ. The V gene end was trimmed by 2 bases and the J gene end by 0 bases; junction bases not matched to a gene: 5. DNA for the CDR3: TGCGCCAGCAGCTTTACCGGGACTAGCGCCTCCTACGAGCAGTACTTC. Translating it yields CASSFTGTSASYEQYF. Variable domain in full (rest from reference TRBV5-1 and TRBJ2-7): KAGVTQTPRYLIKTRGQQVTLSCSPISGHRSVSWYQQTPGQGLQFLFEYFSETQRNKGNFPGRFSGRQFSNSRSEMNVSTLELGDSALYLCASSFTGTSASYEQYFGPGTRLTVT.

This clone was seen a few times. V gene TRBV19 combines with J gene TRBJ2-7; D remains unclear. Trimming left V 4 bases short and J 1 base short, with 11 bases between. Germline CDR1 LNHDA, CDR2 SQIVND (reference sequence). The CDR3 totals 14 residues. The CDR3 here is CASSRLARSYEQYF. CDR3 in DNA: TGTGCCAGTAGTAGATTGGCCAGATCCTACGAGCAGTACTTC.

This chain links TRBV5-4 with TRBJ1-2; TRBD1 might be the D (6 bases). The CDR3 sequence is 14 residues long. V was pared by 0 bases and J by 7 bases, with 13 bases between. In germline, CDR1 is SGHNT, CDR2 YYREEE (reference sequence). The CDR3 nucleotides read TGTGCCAGCAGCTTGGATCGGGGCAGGGGTGGCTACACCTTC. Protein sequence: CASSLDRGRGGYTF. Drawing the rest from reference TRBV5-4 and TRBJ1-2, the complete variable domain is ETGVTQSPTHLIKTRGQQVTLRCSSQSGHNTVSWYQQALGQGPQFIFQYYREEENGRGNFPPRFSGLQFPNYSSELNVNALELDDSALYLCASSLDRGRGGYTFGSGTRLTVV.

The chain employs TRBV28 and TRBJ1-2; D gene ambiguous. CDR1 and CDR2 from the germline V gene are MDHEN and SYDVKM. V was clipped by 7 bases and J by 4 bases, with 13 bases between them. This CDR3 contains 13 residues. The CDR3 loop reads CASNGAPIYGYTF. The DNA for the CDR3 is TGTGCCAGCAATGGCGCCCCGATCTATGGCTACACCTTC.

For the CDR3, the DNA is TGTGCCAGCTCAGTAGGGGAGGACCTAACTAACTATGGCTACACCTTC. Its translation is CASSVGEDLTNYGYTF. The chain combines TRBV18 with TRBJ1-2; D might be TRBD1 (5 bases). This CDR3 contains 16 residues. Germline V gives CDR1 KGHSH, CDR2 LQKENI. V was pared by 5 bases and J by 0 bases, with 16 bases between.

This clone was picked up a small number of times. The chain has TRBV15 and TRBJ2-4, with TRBD1 matching 12 bases. V was clipped by 0 bases and J by 8 bases; unmatched bases: 8. Germline CDR1 LNHNV, CDR2 YYDKDF (reference sequence). The length of the CDR3 is 17 residues. In DNA, the CDR3 is TGTGCCACCAGCAGAGATAGGGGGACAGGGGGCGTCGACATTCAGTACTTC. Residues: CATSRDRGTGGVDIQYF.

CDR3 DNA: TGTGCCAGCAGCGTCGGGGGGGCCCTTGGAGAGCAGTACTTC. Residues: CASSVGGALGEQYF. This chain connects TRBV7-9 to TRBJ2-7; 8 nucleotides match TRBD2. Germline lookup yields CDR1 SEHNR and CDR2 FQNEAQ (reference sequence). The junction had 10 bases not matched to a gene; V was cut back by 5 bases and J by 7 bases. CDR3 size: 14 residues.

The V call is TRBV11-2, the J call TRBJ2-1; 7 bases match TRBD2. This CDR3 has 15 amino acids. V trimming: 4 bases; J trimming: 1 base; junction bases outside the gene matches: 4. CDR1 is SGHAT, CDR2 FQNNGV, per germline. This chain's CDR3 is CASSYLGGSYNEQFF. The CDR3 DNA is TGTGCCAGCAGCTACCTGGGGGGGTCCTACAATGAGCAGTTCTTC.

This chain joins TRBV9 and TRBJ2-5, with a possible D match to TRBD2 (6 bases). The CDR3 is made up of 15 amino acids. V lost 0 bases and J lost 4, with 13 bases in between. Germline V gives CDR1 SGDLS, CDR2 YYNGEE. This CDR3 is CASSVDAGTGETQYF. The CDR3 DNA is TGTGCCAGCAGCGTAGACGCGGGGACTGGAGAGACCCAGTACTTC.

The V and J genes are TRBV28 and TRBJ2-6; D unclear. The CDR3 totals 17 residues. V dropped 7 bases and J dropped 0 bases, with 16 bases sitting between them. Germline V lookup: CDR1 MDHEN, CDR2 SYDVKM. The CDR3 region has the DNA TGTGCCAGCACCGGTAGCAGGCATAACTCTGGGGCCAACGTCCTGACTTTC. It is translated as CASTGSRHNSGANVLTF.

The V gene is TRBV29-1, the J gene TRBJ2-7; 7 bases line up with TRBD1. This CDR3 contains 13 residues. J gave up 5 bases and V 4 bases, and 8 bases lay outside the gene matches. Germline values: CDR1 SQVTM, CDR2 ANQGSEA. Written as DNA, the CDR3 is TGCAGCGTTGGAGCAGGGGGTAAGGACGAGCAGTACTTC. Translating gives CSVGAGGKDEQYF.

This clone was detected a few times. J is TRBJ1-1 and V is TRBV19; 7 nucleotides match TRBD1. The germline V gene encodes CDR1 LNHDA and CDR2 SQIVND (reference sequence). Trimming at V came to 6 bases and at J to 0 bases, leaving 10 bases not matched to a gene. There are 16 residues in the CDR3. CDR3 bases: TGTGCCAGTAGACAACAGCACGGGACAGTGAACACTGAAGCTTTCTTT. It yields the protein CASRQQHGTVNTEAFF.